A single sample is the source of the 24 T cell receptor beta chains below, sequenced in a study of shared clonotypes between healthy human individuals. Sequencing used immunoSEQ multiplex PCR; TCRdb keeps in-frame clones, though not all of them. The data contain approximately 2.4 million clones, roughly 95% of them singletons. Specimen: naive CD4+ T cells sorted from blood. Subset of the sample: CD45RA+ positively selected. These receptors were collected from a man between 18 and 29 years old in good health.

The sample holds a few counts of this clone. The identical CDR3 is also encoded by other nucleotide sequences in the sample. The chain recombines TRBV29-1 with TRBJ1-2, with TRBD1 as a possible D gene (5 bases). Trimming took 6 bases from V and 3 from J, leaving 8 bases between them. Germline lookup yields CDR1 SQVTM and CDR2 ANQGSEA. The CDR3 extends over 11 amino acids. This CDR3 is CSVGGDYGYTF. In DNA form, the CDR3 reads TGCAGCGTGGGGGGAGACTATGGCTACACCTTC.

Comments on this clone: Other DNA variants within this sample encode the same CDR3. The chain uses TRBV6-1 and TRBJ2-7; D unclear. Germline values: CDR1 MNHNS, CDR2 SASEGT. The CDR3 contains 13 residues. The germline V and J ends were trimmed by 1 base and 4 bases, with 8 bases remaining between them. The CDR3 nucleotides are TGTGCCAGCAGTGAAGTAGGTACATACGAGCAGTACTTC. Translated: CASSEVGTYEQYF.

V gene TRBV2 combines with J gene TRBJ2-7; D is unclear. V shed 0 bases and J shed 0 bases, with 9 bases lying between them. Germline assignment: CDR1 SNHLY and CDR2 FYNNEI. This CDR3 region has 15 residues. CDR3 nucleotides: TGTGCCAGCAGTGAAGCTGGGCGGATCTCCTACGAGCAGTACTTC. Translation gives CASSEAGRISYEQYF.

The CDR3 DNA follows: TGCGCCAGCAGCCAGAGGGGGAACCCCGAGGAAGCTTTCTTT. This encodes CASSQRGNPEEAFF. The V and J genes are TRBV4-1 and TRBJ1-1; possible D gene TRBD1, 6 bases. The V gene's germline CDR1 is MGHRA and CDR2 YSYEKL. CDR3 size: 14 residues. V was clipped by 3 bases and J by 8 bases, with 16 bases between them.

The chain has TRBV5-1 and TRBJ1-1, with 8 bases that match TRBD1. The CDR3 runs 15 residues. Per germline, CDR1 SGHRS and CDR2 YFSETQ. J lost 7 bases, V lost 4 bases, and 12 bases had no gene match. CDR3 loop: CASSNLGTGKNEAFF. In nucleotides, the CDR3 is TGCGCCAGCAGCAACCTAGGGACAGGTAAAAATGAAGCTTTCTTT.

J is TRBJ2-5 and V is TRBV15, with unresolved D. This CDR3 is built from 13 residues. CDR1 is LNHNV and CDR2 is YYDKDF in the germline V gene (reference sequence). V was cut by 6 bases and J by 2 bases, with 10 bases left in between. In nucleotides, the CDR3 is TGTGCCACCAGTGCCCCGAATCAAGAGACCCAGTACTTC. This encodes CATSAPNQETQYF.

The chain has TRBV28 and TRBJ1-5; D is perhaps TRBD1 (6 bases). CDR1 and CDR2 (germline): MDHEN, SYDVKM. V shed 6 bases and J shed 4 bases, with 16 bases lying between them. The CDR3 covers 15 residues. CDR3 amino acids: CASSRDTLLNQPQHF. Written as DNA, the CDR3 is TGTGCCAGCAGCAGGGACACCTTGTTGAATCAGCCCCAGCATTTT.

V usage is TRBV15 and J usage is TRBJ2-3, with 7 nucleotides matching TRBD1. Germline-derived CDR1 and CDR2 are LNHNV and YYDKDF (reference sequence). V lost 11 bases, J lost 6 bases, and 11 bases stayed unmatched. CDR3 length equals 13 residues. This CDR3 is CAPRDSLSDTQYF. CDR3 DNA: TGTGCCCCCCGGGACAGCCTTTCCGATACGCAGTATTTT.

J is TRBJ2-6 and V is TRBV27; no reliable D call. Per germline, CDR1 MNHEY and CDR2 SMNVEV (reference sequence). This CDR3 comprises 13 residues. Trimming took 4 bases from V and 2 from J, leaving 3 bases between them. The CDR3 here is CASSSTGANVLTF. The CDR3 DNA follows: TGTGCCAGCAGTTCCACTGGGGCCAACGTCCTGACTTTC. Using reference TRBV27 and TRBJ2-6 for the parts outside the CDR3, the full variable domain is EAQVTQNPRYLITVTGKKLTVTCSQNMNHEYMSWYRQDPGLGLRQIYYSMNVEVTDKGDVPEGYKVSRKEKRNFPLILESPSPNQTSLYFCASSSTGANVLTFGAGSRLTVL.

This rearrangement joins TRBV11-2 to TRBJ2-1; D is uncertain. Germline CDR1 reads SGHAT; CDR2 reads FQNNGV. The V end was cut by 6 bases, the J end by 4 bases, with 13 bases between. The CDR3 covers 14 residues. The CDR3 loop is CASRSDKSYNEQFF. For the CDR3, the DNA is TGTGCCAGCAGATCAGACAAGAGTTACAATGAGCAGTTCTTC.

The chain employs TRBV11-2 and TRBJ1-3; D not certain. Germline V lookup: CDR1 SGHAT, CDR2 FQNNGV. Trimming cost V 5 bases and J 0 bases, with 14 bases left between them. The CDR3 runs 16 residues. This CDR3 is CASSLDGLFSGNTIYF. In nucleotides, the CDR3 is TGTGCCAGCAGCCTCGACGGGCTATTCTCTGGAAACACCATATATTTT.

The V and J genes are TRBV28 and TRBJ1-2; possible D gene TRBD1, 6 bases. This CDR3 region has 15 residues. CDR1 is MDHEN and CDR2 is SYDVKM in the germline V gene. Trimming removed 5 bases at V and 4 bases at J, with 17 bases between. In nucleotides, the CDR3 is TGTGCCAGCAGTCCCGGACAGTCTTCGACCTATGGCTACACCTTC. The encoded protein is CASSPGQSSTYGYTF.

The rearrangement links TRBV5-5 to TRBJ1-2; D ambiguous. Trimming took 5 bases from V and 3 from J, leaving 14 bases between them. CDR1 and CDR2 (germline): SGHKS, YYEKEE (reference sequence). The CDR3 extends over 14 amino acids. Here the CDR3 reads CASRSEGGDYGYTF. DNA for the CDR3: TGTGCCAGCAGGTCAGAAGGTGGGGACTATGGCTACACCTTC. Based on the CDR3 plus reference TRBV5-5 and TRBJ1-2, the full variable domain is DAGVTQSPTHLIKTRGQQVTLRCSPISGHKSVSWYQQVLGQGPQFIFQYYEKEERGRGNFPDRFSARQFPNYSSELNVNALLLGDSALYLCASRSEGGDYGYTFGSGTRLTVV.

In DNA form, the CDR3 reads TGTGCCATCAGTGAAACTATCCAATATAGGCGGGAGTCCCCCTACGAGCAGTACTTC. It yields the protein CAISETIQYRRESPYEQYF. V gene TRBV10-3 combines with J gene TRBJ2-7; TRBD2 matches at 7 bases. Per the germline V gene, CDR1 is ENHRY and CDR2 is SYGVKD. The CDR3 spans 19 residues. V lost 3 bases to trimming and J lost 2 bases; unmatched junction nucleotides: 19.

This chain links TRBV18 with TRBJ1-6; no clear D gene. The length of the CDR3 is 15 residues. V was cut by 2 bases and J by 4 bases, with 9 bases left in between. The germline V gene encodes CDR1 KGHSH and CDR2 LQKENI. CDR3 in amino acids: CASSPGLSYNSPLHF. In DNA, the CDR3 is TGTGCCAGCTCACCAGGCCTCTCTTATAATTCACCCCTCCACTTT.

Regarding this clone: The same CDR3 can be traced to other DNA sequences in this sample. The rearrangement uses TRBV18 and TRBJ1-1; D gene ambiguous. V was clipped by 0 bases and J by 0 bases, with 2 bases between them. This CDR3 is 13 amino acids long. Germline loops: CDR1 KGHSH, CDR2 LQKENI. CDR3 sequence reads: CASSPPMNTEAFF. The CDR3 DNA reads as TGTGCCAGCTCACCACCCATGAACACTGAAGCTTTCTTT.

This clone showed up just once. Here the CDR3 DNA reads TGTGCCAGCAGCAAAAGACTAGCGGGAGGGGTCTACAATGAGCAGTTCTTC. Protein: CASSKRLAGGVYNEQFF. V is TRBV11-2 and J is TRBJ2-1; 14 nucleotides line up with TRBD2. Per germline, CDR1 SGHAT and CDR2 FQNNGV. CDR3 length: 17 amino acids. Trimming at V came to 5 bases and at J to 3 bases, leaving 6 bases not matched to a gene.

CDR3 in DNA: TGTGCCAGCAGTTTATCGAAGACAGGCGGGGCCACCGGGGAGCTGTTTTTT. Its translation is CASSLSKTGGATGELFF. The chain couples TRBV27 to TRBJ2-2; tentatively, D is TRBD1 or TRBD2 (6 bases each). There are 17 residues in the CDR3. V lost 0 bases to trimming and J lost 4 bases, with 15 bases between them. CDR1 is MNHEY, CDR2 SMNVEV, per germline (reference sequence).

The chain carries TRBV5-4 and TRBJ2-7, with 8 bases aligning to TRBD2. CDR1 SGHNT and CDR2 YYREEE come from the germline V gene (reference sequence). Germline trimming cut 3 bases from V and 1 base from J; bases unmatched to any gene: 3. The CDR3 spans 14 residues. Here the CDR3 reads CASSSAGASYEQYF. The CDR3 region has the DNA TGTGCCAGCAGCTCAGCGGGAGCTTCCTACGAGCAGTACTTC.

This rearrangement joins TRBV30 to TRBJ1-5, with a possible D match to TRBD1 (6 bases). V was shortened by 3 bases and J by 6 bases, with 12 bases between the two germline ends. There are 13 residues in the CDR3. Per germline, CDR1 GTSNPN and CDR2 SVGIG (reference sequence). CDR3 protein: CAWSGQSGQPQHF. CDR3 coding DNA: TGTGCCTGGAGCGGACAGTCCGGTCAGCCCCAGCATTTT. Looking up the rest from reference TRBV30 and TRBJ1-5 gives the full variable domain: SQTIHQWPATLVQPVGSPLSLECTVEGTSNPNLYWYRQAAGRGLQLLFYSVGIGQISSEVPQNLSASRPQDRQFILSSKKLLLSDSGFYLCAWSGQSGQPQHFGDGTRLSIL.

The chain carries TRBV11-2 and TRBJ2-1; D possibly corresponds to TRBD1 (6 bases). V lost 3 bases, J lost 5 bases, and 14 bases lay in between. Germline V lookup: CDR1 SGHAT, CDR2 FQNNGV. CDR3 length equals 15 residues. In nucleotides, the CDR3 is TGTGCCAGCAGCTTCCTCGGGACACAGGACAATGAGCAGTTCTTC. This codes for CASSFLGTQDNEQFF.

This rearrangement joins TRBV9 to TRBJ1-1; no firm D call. Trimming pared 0 bases from V and 4 bases from J, leaving 7 bases between. This CDR3 contains 13 residues. Per the germline V gene, CDR1 is SGDLS and CDR2 is YYNGEE. The CDR3 loop is CASSVEDATEAFF. As DNA, the CDR3 is TGTGCCAGCAGCGTAGAAGATGCCACTGAAGCTTTCTTT.

The J gene is TRBJ1-1, the V gene TRBV11-2; D is ambiguous. The CDR3 extends over 12 amino acids. The germline CDR1 and CDR2 sequences are SGHAT and FQNNGV. Trimming took off 3 bases at V and 4 bases at J, with 6 bases between the two ends. This CDR3 is CASSFFATEAFF. The CDR3 DNA reads as TGTGCCAGCAGCTTTTTCGCCACTGAAGCTTTCTTT.

This chain links TRBV6-1 with TRBJ2-1; 7 bases agree with TRBD1. The CDR3 loop spans 17 amino acids. V lost 3 bases and J lost 7; bases outside the gene matches: 15. Per germline, CDR1 MNHNS and CDR2 SASEGT. The DNA for the CDR3 is TGTGCCAGCAGTGATCAACGGACAGGTCGACGTAGTAATGAGCAGTTCTTC. It encodes CASSDQRTGRRSNEQFF.